This TCR beta chain derives from a study of human T cells and chemical hapten exposure. Study conclusions and caveats: PT1 expanded TCR counts correlated positively with patch test score. DPC sensitization produced no change in TCRs with frequency above 1 in 1000.

Noted time point: patch test 1, 2 weeks after DPC sensitization. As to treatment: therapeutic diphenylcyclopropenone sensitization with weekly scalp DPC. Blood collection took place prior to placing each patch test. The library tagged each cDNA molecule with unique molecular identifiers. TCRdb reanalysed the RACE reads using MiXCR and keeps one entry per CDR3 protein. The top ten hold roughly 2.4% of the sample, which has some 400,000 distinct CDR3 sequences, around 4.8% seen once. V lost 2 bases to trimming and J lost 2 bases, with 7 bases between them. This CDR3 region has 13 residues. Germline lookup yields CDR1 MNHEY and CDR2 SVGEGT. This clonotype came up a few times. Its antigen is not known.

The chain combines TRBV6-2 or TRBV6-3 with TRBJ2-7, with D hard to call. The sequence was collected from a woman in her fifties or sixties with alopecia areata. Some clones in this sample may be carry-over from other donors' samples. The specimen was whole blood, collected in connection with sensitization to the hapten diphenylcyclopropenone (DPC). The CDR3 coding sequence is TGTGCCAGCAGTTACGCCGGAGCCTACGAGCAGTACTTC. It specifies CASSYAGAYEQYF.